One sample yielded the 21 T cell receptor beta chains listed below, sequenced in a study of neurological immune-mediated disorders. Time point defined: longitudinal time-point 3. TCRdb redid the calling of the 5' RACE reads with MiXCR, one entry per CDR3 protein. The table includes approximately 48,000 distinct CDR3 sequences, roughly 12% detected once. Input material: PBMCs. The receptors come from a male donor with HTLV-1-associated myelopathy (HAM/TSP).

This clonotype was seen at least ten times. This chain connects TRBV7-2 to TRBJ1-4, with TRBD1 identical over 10 bases. The length of the CDR3 is 16 residues. The junction had 5 bases not matched to a gene; V was cut back by 1 base and J by 6 bases. CDR1 is SGHTA, CDR2 FQGNSA, per germline. The DNA for the CDR3 is TGTGCCAGCAGCTTAGTAGGAGGACAGGGGGATGAAAAACTGTTTTTT. Translation: CASSLVGGQGDEKLFF.

This clonotype was counted many times. The chain is built from TRBV20-1 and TRBJ2-1; maybe TRBD2 (5 bases). The CDR3 has 13 amino acids. Trimming stripped 6 bases from V and 0 bases from J, with 9 bases between. CDR1 is DFQATT, CDR2 SNEGSKA, per germline (reference sequence). Here the CDR3 reads CSAGGLSYNEQFF. Written as DNA, the CDR3 is TGCAGTGCAGGCGGACTCTCCTACAATGAGCAGTTCTTC.

This clonotype was observed at least ten times. The genes are TRBV24-1 and TRBJ2-1; D unresolved. V was pared by 4 bases and J by 9 bases, with 9 bases between. This CDR3 spans 12 amino acids. Germline V gene lookup returns CDR1 KGHDR and CDR2 SFDVKD. CDR3 in amino acids: CATSDGRFEQFF. The CDR3 nucleotides are TGTGCCACCAGTGACGGACGTTTTGAGCAGTTCTTC.

By frequency in the sample, this clonotype is medium-sized (0.01 to 0.1%). CDR3 protein: CASTVQGVGNQPQHF. The CDR3 DNA is TGTGCCAGCACCGTACAGGGGGTGGGCAATCAGCCCCAGCATTTT. The chain joins TRBV28 to TRBJ1-5; 8 bases map to TRBD1. Germline CDR1 and CDR2: MDHEN and SYDVKM. The CDR3 has 15 residues. Trimming cost V 7 bases and J 2 bases; bases outside gene matches: 7.

This clonotype showed up many times. In DNA form, the CDR3 reads TGCAGCGTTGATAGGGACAGCACAGATACGCAGTATTTT. Its translation is CSVDRDSTDTQYF. This rearrangement joins TRBV29-1 to TRBJ2-3, with D perhaps assigned TRBD1 or TRBD2 (5 bases each). The CDR3 contains 13 residues. Per the germline V gene, CDR1 is SQVTM and CDR2 is ANQGSEA. V was cut by 3 bases and J by 0 bases, with 7 bases left in between.

This clonotype showed up many times. This sequence joins TRBV7-8 and TRBJ1-4; 7 bases are a match to TRBD1. The germline gives CDR1 SGHVS, CDR2 FQNEAQ. CDR3 size: 16 residues. V shed 2 bases, J shed 5 bases, and the junction held 8 bases outside the gene matches. The CDR3 reads CASSLTSTGSNEKLFF. The CDR3 DNA sequence: TGTGCCAGCAGCTTAACCTCGACAGGGTCCAATGAAAAACTGTTTTTT.

In this sample, this clonotype turned up many times. The chain couples TRBV28 to TRBJ2-3; 10 bases are a match to TRBD2. V lost 5 bases, J lost 5 bases, and 10 bases stayed unmatched. Germline loops: CDR1 MDHEN, CDR2 SYDVKM. This CDR3 is built from 16 residues. The CDR3 DNA sequence: TGTGCCAGCAGTGGCGGAGCGGGGGGGCCTTTAGATACGCAGTATTTT. It translates to CASSGGAGGPLDTQYF. Full variable domain (outside the CDR3, taken from reference TRBV28 and TRBJ2-3): DVKVTQSSRYLVKRTGEKVFLECVQDMDHENMFWYRQDPGLGLRLIYFSYDVKMKEKGDIPEGYSVSREKKERFSLILESASTNQTSMYLCASSGGAGGPLDTQYFGPGTRLTVL.

This clonotype was observed many times. This chain connects TRBV28 to TRBJ1-5, with TRBD1 as a possible D gene (5 bases). Germline CDR1 and CDR2: MDHEN and SYDVKM. This CDR3 region has 21 residues. V was clipped by 6 bases and J by 0 bases, with 30 bases between them. The CDR3 protein is CASRQRPREGISLLSNQPQHF. CDR3 in DNA: TGTGCCAGCAGACAACGCCCTCGAGAGGGGATTTCCCTCCTTAGCAATCAGCCCCAGCATTTT.

This clonotype was observed at least ten times. The V and J genes are TRBV5-1 and TRBJ2-7; 14 bases fit TRBD2. The ends lost 3 bases at V and 3 bases at J; junction bases unmatched: 2. Germline CDR1 SGHRS, CDR2 YFSETQ. This CDR3 region has 15 residues. In DNA form, the CDR3 reads TGCGCCAGCAGCTGGGGGACTAGCGGGGGCTACGAGCAGTACTTC. Amino acids: CASSWGTSGGYEQYF. Full variable domain (remainder filled in from reference TRBV5-1 and TRBJ2-7): KAGVTQTPRYLIKTRGQQVTLSCSPISGHRSVSWYQQTPGQGLQFLFEYFSETQRNKGNFPGRFSGRQFSNSRSEMNVSTLELGDSALYLCASSWGTSGGYEQYFGPGTRLTVT.

This clonotype has a count of ten or more. The chain combines TRBV5-5 with TRBJ2-1; D is unresolved. V was trimmed by 5 bases and J by 10 bases, leaving 16 bases between them. CDR3 size: 13 residues. The germline V gene has CDR1 SGHKS and CDR2 YYEKEE (reference sequence). CDR3 in DNA: TGTGCCAGCAGGTCACCCCCAATTGGAGAGCAGTTCTTC. Amino acid sequence: CASRSPPIGEQFF. The entire variable domain, with the rest obtained from reference TRBV5-5 and TRBJ2-1, is as follows: DAGVTQSPTHLIKTRGQQVTLRCSPISGHKSVSWYQQVLGQGPQFIFQYYEKEERGRGNFPDRFSARQFPNYSSELNVNALLLGDSALYLCASRSPPIGEQFFGPGTRLTVL.

This clonotype was recorded at least ten times. V is TRBV29-1 and J is TRBJ2-3; 14 positions match TRBD2. CDR1 SQVTM and CDR2 ANQGSEA come from the germline V gene. There are 16 residues in the CDR3. Unmatched junction bases numbered 6, after V lost 2 bases and J lost 5 bases. This CDR3 is CSVEPTSGGALDTQYF. CDR3 bases: TGCAGCGTTGAACCGACTAGCGGGGGGGCCCTAGATACGCAGTATTTT.

J is TRBJ1-1 and V is TRBV10-3; D is ambiguous. The CDR3 loop spans 14 amino acids. The germline gives CDR1 ENHRY, CDR2 SYGVKD. V was shortened by 3 bases and J by 4 bases, with 12 bases between the two germline ends. The CDR3 sequence: CAISDVTIVTEAFF. DNA of the CDR3: TGTGCCATCAGTGACGTCACTATTGTCACTGAAGCTTTCTTT.

Many counts were recorded for this clonotype. The chain uses TRBV15 and TRBJ1-2; 10 bases align to TRBD1. The CDR3 loop spans 13 amino acids. Germline CDR1 and CDR2: LNHNV and YYDKDF (reference sequence). The V gene end was trimmed by 8 bases and the J gene end by 2 bases; junction bases not matched to a gene: 2. The CDR3 region has the DNA TGTGCCACCTGGGACAGGGGAAACTATGGCTACACCTTC. As protein: CATWDRGNYGYTF. Full variable domain (rest looked up from reference TRBV15 and TRBJ1-2): DAMVIQNPRYQVTQFGKPVTLSCSQTLNHNVMYWYQQKSSQAPKLLFHYYDKDFNNEADTPDNFQSRRPNTSFCFLDIRSPGLGDTAMYLCATWDRGNYGYTFGSGTRLTVV.

This clonotype was counted ten times or more. The chain combines TRBV12-3 or TRBV12-4 with TRBJ1-2, with D possibly TRBD1 on 5 matching bases. Trimming took 2 bases from V and 1 from J, leaving 11 bases between them. The CDR3 covers 15 residues. The CDR3, as DNA: TGTGCCAGCAGTTTACGGGGGAATGTTAACTATGGCTACACCTTC. Translated, it gives CASSLRGNVNYGYTF.

This clonotype was recorded at least ten times. This rearrangement joins TRBV5-1 to TRBJ2-2; D is perhaps TRBD2 (5 bases). V shed 7 bases and J shed 7 bases, with 17 bases lying between them. The germline CDR1 and CDR2 sequences are SGHRS and YFSETQ. The length of the CDR3 is 14 residues. The CDR3 region is CASHDYEYGGELFF. The DNA of the CDR3 is TGCGCCAGCCACGACTACGAGTATGGCGGGGAGCTGTTTTTT. Supplemented by reference TRBV5-1 and TRBJ2-2, the full variable domain reads KAGVTQTPRYLIKTRGQQVTLSCSPISGHRSVSWYQQTPGQGLQFLFEYFSETQRNKGNFPGRFSGRQFSNSRSEMNVSTLELGDSALYLCASHDYEYGGELFFGEGSRLTVL.

Details on this clonotype: The junction shows a germline mismatch at one end, possibly a read error. The chain is built from TRBV5-1 and TRBJ2-7; 10 bases map to TRBD1. This CDR3 has 16 amino acids. The germline gives CDR1 SGHRS, CDR2 YFSETQ. For the CDR3, the DNA is TGCGCCAACAGCTTTCTTTTGGGACAGGGGACAGACGAGCAGTACTTC. Translation gives CANSFLLGQGTDEQYF.

This clonotype came up a few times. The rearrangement uses TRBV12-3 or TRBV12-4 and TRBJ1-5, with TRBD1 matching 7 bases. V lost 6 bases and J lost 6; bases outside the gene matches: 8. The CDR3 sequence is 14 residues long. CDR3 sequence reads: CASSHSQGSQPQHF. The CDR3 DNA follows: TGTGCCAGCAGCCACTCACAGGGGTCTCAGCCCCAGCATTTT.

At least ten counts were recorded for this clonotype. V and J are TRBV7-8 and TRBJ2-1, with D perhaps matching TRBD2 (6 bases). V shed 4 bases and J shed 7 bases, with 17 bases lying between them. Germline loops: CDR1 SGHVS, CDR2 FQNEAQ. The CDR3 runs to 15 residues. CDR3 region: CASSSWRGKGNEQFF. CDR3 DNA: TGTGCCAGCAGCTCGTGGCGGGGCAAAGGGAATGAGCAGTTCTTC.

By frequency in the sample, this clonotype is medium-sized. This chain links TRBV10-3 with TRBJ1-5, with D unresolved. V lost 2 bases to trimming and J lost 3 bases, with 5 bases between them. The length of the CDR3 is 13 residues. Germline V gene data show CDR1 as ENHRY and CDR2 as SYGVKD. The CDR3 spells CAISETSNQPQHF. The DNA of the CDR3 is TGTGCCATCAGTGAGACGTCCAATCAGCCCCAGCATTTT.

This clonotype showed up many times. The rearrangement joins TRBV2 to TRBJ2-5, with 10 bases identical to TRBD2. Germline V gene data show CDR1 as SNHLY and CDR2 as FYNNEI. V lost 1 base, J lost 4 bases, and 0 bases stayed unmatched. The CDR3 is 14 amino acids. The CDR3 protein is CASSEVAGGETQYF. CDR3 nucleotides: TGTGCCAGCAGTGAAGTAGCGGGGGGAGAGACCCAGTACTTC. The full variable domain, its missing parts supplied by reference TRBV2 and TRBJ2-5, is EPEVTQTPSHQVTQMGQEVILRCVPISNHLYFYWYRQILGQKVEFLVSFYNNEISEKSEIFDDQFSVERPDGSNFTLKIRSTKLEDSAMYFCASSEVAGGETQYFGPGTRLLVL.

At least ten counts were recorded for this clonotype. The chain uses TRBV14 and TRBJ1-1, with 8 bases matching TRBD1. Germline-derived CDR1 and CDR2 are SGHDN and FVKESK. After removal of 5 bases from V and 1 base from J, the junction contained 6 bases not matched to a gene. The CDR3 contains 15 residues. CDR3 in DNA: TGTGCCAGCAGCAAAAGGACAGGGCGGAACACTGAAGCTTTCTTT. Translating it yields CASSKRTGRNTEAFF.